These T cell receptor beta chains were read from a single sample in a study of OX40 agonist ivuxolimab in advanced cancers. Produced via immunoSEQ multiplex PCR; TCRdb's table is partial and in-frame only. The top ten hold 26% of the sample, which has under 20,000 clones, 65% to 85% seen once. The source was CD4+ or CD8+ T cells sorted from blood, collected in a trial of the OX40 agonist ivuxolimab. All receptors come from an adult with an advanced solid tumor such as melanoma, head and neck, liver or kidney cancer. Both conserved end residues are part of each CDR3. The D gene is left open where the match is weak. Only part of the rows carry a size: once, few, many, or a class if the clone is expanded.

>TRBJ1-1|TRBV4-1|.|.
CASSQEGGQYTEAFF
TGCGCCAGCAGCCAAGAAGGGGGGCAGTACACTGAAGCTTTCTTT
>TRBJ2-7|TRBV15|TRBD1|.
CATSRDRGDEQYF
TGTGCCACCAGCAGGGACAGGGGCGACGAGCAGTACTTC
>TRBJ1-2|TRBV4-1|.|.
CATSTASNYGYTF
TGCGCCACCTCGACAGCATCTAACTATGGCTACACCTTC
>TRBJ2-7|TRBV27|.|.
CASSQVGADEQYF
TGTGCCAGCAGCCAAGTGGGGGCCGACGAGCAGTACTTC
>TRBJ1-1|TRBV12-5|.|once
CASALTGQLEAFF
TGTGCTAGTGCTTTGACGGGGCAGCTTGAAGCTTTCTTT
>TRBJ2-7|TRBV11-2|TRBD1|few
CASSLPRDRDQLYEQYF
TGTGCCAGCAGCTTACCTCGCGACAGGGATCAGCTCTACGAGCAGTACTTC
>TRBJ1-2|TRBV28|.|.
CASSFPGGQGGYTF
TGTGCCAGCAGTTTTCCCGGCGGTCAAGGGGGCTACACCTTC
>TRBJ2-7|TRBV28|.|.
CASSLASGSEQYF
TGTGCCAGCAGCCTAGCGTCGGGGAGCGAGCAGTACTTC
>TRBJ2-1|TRBV6-1|.|.
CASSEVPDYNVLNEQFF
TGTGCCAGCAGTGAAGTCCCGGACTATAATGTATTGAATGAGCAGTTCTTC
>TRBJ1-3|TRBV6-5|.|.
CASSPPSGNTIYF
TGTGCCAGCAGTCCTCCTTCTGGAAACACCATATATTTT
>TRBJ2-7|TRBV25-1|TRBD2|.
CASSEAPSGEYEQYF
TGTGCCAGCAGTGAAGCGCCTAGCGGGGAGTACGAGCAGTACTTC
>TRBJ1-1|TRBV15|.|.
CATRSLIGGGTEAFF
TGTGCCACCAGATCCCTTATAGGGGGGGGCACTGAAGCTTTCTTT
>TRBJ2-7|TRBV5-5|.|.
CASSLRLKGDEQYF
TGTGCCAGCAGCTTGCGTCTAAAGGGGGACGAGCAGTACTTC
>TRBJ1-2|TRBV27|.|.
CASSLDRRRSGYTF
TGTGCCAGCAGTCTTGACAGGCGTCGAAGTGGCTACACCTTC
>TRBJ1-5|TRBV10-3|.|few
CAISEEGIGQPQHF
TGTGCCATCAGTGAAGAAGGGATCGGTCAGCCCCAGCATTTT
>TRBJ2-3|TRBV7-9|TRBD1|.
CASSWDREDEDTQYF
TGTGCCAGCAGCTGGGACAGGGAGGATGAAGATACGCAGTATTTT
>TRBJ2-5|TRBV9|TRBD1|.
CASSVTGGDETQYF
TGTGCCAGCAGCGTAACAGGGGGCGATGAGACCCAGTACTTC
>TRBJ1-1|TRBV7-8|.|.
CASSLELGGTEAFF
TGTGCCAGCAGCTTAGAACTGGGAGGCACTGAAGCTTTCTTT
>TRBJ2-1|TRBV5-1|.|.
CASSLAMRAEQFF
TGCGCCAGCAGCTTGGCCATGAGAGCCGAGCAGTTCTTC
>TRBJ2-2|TRBV13|.|.
CASSLGDGELFF
TGTGCCAGCAGCTTGGGGGACGGGGAGCTGTTTTTT
>TRBJ2-7|TRBV7-8|.|.
CASSLAPGTTYEQYF
TGTGCCAGCAGCTTAGCGCCGGGGACCACCTACGAGCAGTACTTC
>TRBJ1-5|TRBV5-6|TRBD1|.
CASSLGQGGGNQPQHF
TGTGCCAGCAGCTTGGGACAGGGCGGCGGCAATCAGCCCCAGCATTTT
>TRBJ2-1|TRBV7-3|TRBD2|medium-sized
CASSLDAGGPYEQFF
TGTGCCAGCAGCTTAGATGCGGGAGGGCCATATGAGCAGTTCTTC
>TRBJ2-2|TRBV9|.|.
CASSVLPGELFF
TGTGCCAGCAGCGTACTCCCCGGGGAGCTGTTTTTT
>TRBJ2-7|TRBV12-5|.|.
CASGPTTTEQYF
TGTGCTAGTGGTCCTACGACGACAGAGCAGTACTTC
>TRBJ1-5|TRBV5-5|.|.
CASSWGAGNQPQHF
TGTGCCAGCAGCTGGGGCGCCGGCAATCAGCCCCAGCATTTT
>TRBJ1-1|TRBV6-6|.|.
CASSYRAEAFF
TGTGCCAGCAGTTACCGGGCCGAAGCTTTCTTT
>TRBJ2-5|TRBV5-6|TRBD2|.
CASSYGLAGSKETQYF
TGTGCCAGCAGCTACGGACTAGCGGGGTCTAAAGAGACCCAGTACTTC
>TRBJ2-5|TRBV5-8|.|.
CASSLAAQDWITQETQYF
TGTGCCAGCAGCTTGGCCGCACAGGACTGGATCACTCAAGAGACCCAGTACTTC
>TRBJ1-2|TRBV27|.|.
CASSFTGARFLNYGYTF
TGTGCCAGCAGTTTTACAGGAGCCCGTTTTCTTAACTATGGCTACACCTTC
>TRBJ2-1|TRBV7-3|.|.
CASSLSGVGYNEQFF
TGTGCCAGCAGCTTAAGTGGAGTTGGGTACAATGAGCAGTTCTTC
>TRBJ2-5|TRBV5-6|TRBD1|.
CASSDRGTGVQETQYF
TGTGCCAGCAGCGATCGCGGGACAGGGGTCCAAGAGACCCAGTACTTC
>TRBJ1-6|TRBV19|TRBD1|.
CASSIGGQGFDSPLHF
TGTGCCAGTAGTATAGGGGGACAGGGGTTCGATTCACCCCTCCACTTT
>TRBJ1-4|TRBV4-2|.|.
CASSQEGATNEKLFF
TGTGCCAGCAGCCAAGAGGGTGCAACTAATGAAAAACTGTTTTTT
>TRBJ2-1|TRBV6-5|.|.
CASSLTGPGSYNEQFF
TGTGCCAGCAGTTTGACAGGACCAGGGTCCTACAATGAGCAGTTCTTC
>TRBJ1-1|TRBV7-2|.|.
CASSLNKYTEAFF
TGTGCCAGCAGCCTTAACAAATACACTGAAGCTTTCTTT
>TRBJ1-5|TRBV15|TRBD1|.
CATSRDSNTGDSNQPQHF
TGTGCCACCAGCAGAGATAGCAACACAGGGGATAGCAATCAGCCCCAGCATTTT
>TRBJ2-1|TRBV10-2|.|once
CASSESDNEQFF
TGCGCCAGCAGTGAGTCCGACAATGAGCAGTTCTTC
>TRBJ2-1|TRBV25-1|TRBD1|.
CASSSLSPGQADNEQFF
TGTGCCAGCAGTTCCCTCTCACCGGGACAGGCCGACAATGAGCAGTTCTTC
>TRBJ2-3|TRBV28|.|.
CASSPIEGGTDTQYF
TGTGCCAGCAGTCCCATTGAGGGAGGCACAGATACGCAGTATTTT
>TRBJ1-3|TRBV5-5|.|once
CASSLDEGSGNTIYF
TGTGCCAGCAGCCTAGATGAGGGCTCTGGAAACACCATATATTTT
>TRBJ2-2|TRBV6-6|.|.
CASSYSNGGPTGELFF
TGTGCCAGCAGTTACTCGAACGGGGGGCCCACCGGGGAGCTGTTTTTT
>TRBJ2-7|TRBV5-5|.|.
CASSSGENEQYF
TGTGCCAGCAGCTCGGGGGAGAACGAGCAGTACTTC
>TRBJ1-2|TRBV28|TRBD1|.
CASSYRTGRQYGYTF
TGTGCCAGCAGTTATCGGACAGGGCGCCAATATGGCTACACCTTC
>TRBJ2-7|TRBV25-1|.|medium-sized
CASSGYEQYF
TGTGCCAGCAGTGGCTACGAGCAGTACTTC
>TRBJ2-6|TRBV9|TRBD1|.
CASSGHEDRGPGANVLTF
TGTGCCAGCAGCGGACATGAGGACAGGGGGCCTGGGGCCAACGTCCTGACTTTC
>TRBJ1-5|TRBV15|.|.
CATSGLAGPQHF
TGTGCCACCAGTGGGCTAGCGGGGCCCCAGCATTTT
>TRBJ2-3|TRBV6-5|TRBD2|.
CASSYFSGGGTDTQYF
TGTGCCAGCAGTTACTTTAGCGGGGGAGGCACAGATACGCAGTATTTT
>TRBJ2-3|TRBV27|.|.
CASSLGSEQSTDTQYF
TGTGCCAGCAGTTTAGGGTCGGAGCAGAGCACAGATACGCAGTATTTT
>TRBJ2-1|TRBV4-1|TRBD2|once
CASSQGPLRLAGGPHNEQFF
TGCGCCAGCAGCCAAGGGCCGTTGAGACTAGCGGGGGGGCCTCACAATGAGCAGTTCTTC
>TRBJ1-1|TRBV4-1|.|.
CASSQGYTEAFF
TGCGCCAGCAGCCAGGGTTACACTGAAGCTTTCTTT
>TRBJ2-2|TRBV18|.|.
CASSRSWGNTGELFF
TGTGCCAGCTCACGGTCTTGGGGGAACACCGGGGAGCTGTTTTTT
>TRBJ1-5|TRBV10-1|.|.
CASSESLGAGNQPQHF
TGCGCCAGCAGTGAGTCTCTAGGGGCTGGGAATCAGCCCCAGCATTTT
>TRBJ2-7|TRBV4-1|TRBD1|.
CASSQVGTGNHEQYF
TGCGCCAGCAGCCAAGTCGGGACAGGGAACCACGAGCAGTACTTC